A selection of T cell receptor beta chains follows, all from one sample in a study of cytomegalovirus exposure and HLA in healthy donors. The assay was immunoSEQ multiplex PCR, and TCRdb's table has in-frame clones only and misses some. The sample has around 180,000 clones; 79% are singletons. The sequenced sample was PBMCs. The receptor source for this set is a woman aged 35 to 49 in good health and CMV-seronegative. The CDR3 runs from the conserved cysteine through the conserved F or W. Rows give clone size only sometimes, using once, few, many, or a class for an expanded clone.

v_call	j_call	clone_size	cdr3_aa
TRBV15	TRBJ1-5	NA	CATSRAGGKRNQPQHF
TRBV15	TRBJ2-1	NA	CATSGLSVGAGRNEQFF
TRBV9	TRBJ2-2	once	CASSGEEAGELFF
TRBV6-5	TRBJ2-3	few	CASGDRVTDTQYF
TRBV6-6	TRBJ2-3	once	CASSLGGSTDTQYF
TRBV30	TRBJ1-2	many	CAWASQGYNYGYTF
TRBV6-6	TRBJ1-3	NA	CASSPKTASGNTIYF
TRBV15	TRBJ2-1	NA	CATSSRTGFSDEQFF
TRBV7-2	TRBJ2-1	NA	CASSPGTPLSYNEQFF
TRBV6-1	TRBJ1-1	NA	CASIYRFDSTEAFF
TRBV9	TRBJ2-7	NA	CASSGSLAGGNEQYF
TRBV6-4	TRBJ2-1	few	CASSEENQGTFEQFF
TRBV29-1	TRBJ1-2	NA	CSGGGGAGYTF
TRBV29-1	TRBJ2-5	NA	CSGAGLAVYQETQYF
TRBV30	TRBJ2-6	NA	CAWSPGSGANVLTF
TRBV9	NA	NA	CASSPRGLVEQYF
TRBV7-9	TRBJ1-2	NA	CASSHTRTGDPGYTF
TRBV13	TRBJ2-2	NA	CASRPGTGQGRTGELFF
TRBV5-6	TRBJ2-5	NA	CASSLGAGGPETQYF
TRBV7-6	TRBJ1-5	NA	CASSLAGGNNQPQHF
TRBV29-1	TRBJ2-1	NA	CSLSEGHRVSPRPYNEQFF
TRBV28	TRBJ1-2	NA	CASSSTGEMNYYGYTF
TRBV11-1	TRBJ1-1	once	CASSLGGDTEAFF
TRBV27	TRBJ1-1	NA	CASSVGGNTEAFF
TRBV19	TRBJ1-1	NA	CASSIRSTEAFF
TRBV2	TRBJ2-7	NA	CASSSAPGKTYEQYF
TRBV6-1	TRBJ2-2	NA	CASRISGVSTGELFF
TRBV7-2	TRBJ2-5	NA	CASSEPGLAEETQYF
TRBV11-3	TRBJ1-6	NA	CASSLVRTGYNSPLHF
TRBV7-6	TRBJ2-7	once	CASSLGGAGGACEQYF
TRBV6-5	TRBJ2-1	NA	CASSYSGGGDFNEQFF
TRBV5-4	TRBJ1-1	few	CASSLGGRARGGAFF
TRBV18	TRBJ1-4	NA	CASSPPNRGPNEKLFF
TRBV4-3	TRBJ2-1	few	CASSQNRVPWNEQFF
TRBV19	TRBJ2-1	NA	CASSAGTSGTGEQFF
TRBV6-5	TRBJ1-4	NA	CASSWTATNEKLFF
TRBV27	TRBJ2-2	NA	CASSSLRSGGATGELFF
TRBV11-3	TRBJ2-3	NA	CASSQSDTQYF
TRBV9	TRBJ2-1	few	CASSVTSGLNEQFF